Listed below are T cell receptor beta chains from one sample, sequenced in a study of blood T cell repertoires in COVID-19. TCRdb keeps only in-frame clones here, not all; method: immunoSEQ multiplex PCR. This table has 150,000 to 200,000 clones, approximately 80% appearing once. The sequenced material came from peripheral blood. These receptors all stem from an elderly woman with COVID-19, enrolled during active disease. Both conserved end residues are part of each CDR3. D genes are given only for firm matches. Size tells how often a clone was seen (once, few, many) or the class of an expanded clone, and some rows leave it out.

v_call: TRBV19; d_call: TRBD1; clone_size: NA; j_call: TRBJ1-6; cdr3_nt: TGTGCCAGTAGGACAGGGGGCGCGGGGAATTCACCCCTCCACTTT; cdr3_aa: CASRTGGAGNSPLHF
v_call: TRBV18; d_call: NA; clone_size: NA; j_call: TRBJ1-1; cdr3_nt: TGTGCCAGCTCACCCCGGCCGGGGGGGGACACTGAAGCTTTCTTT; cdr3_aa: CASSPRPGGDTEAFF
v_call: TRBV7-2; d_call: NA; clone_size: NA; j_call: TRBJ2-7; cdr3_nt: TGTGCCAGCAGCCCCCAGGGCGGGGTAAATTACGAGCAGTACTTC; cdr3_aa: CASSPQGGVNYEQYF
v_call: TRBV19; d_call: NA; clone_size: NA; j_call: TRBJ1-1; cdr3_nt: TGTGCCAGTAGCATAGGAGGGGGGAACACTGAAGCTTTCTTT; cdr3_aa: CASSIGGGNTEAFF
v_call: TRBV18; d_call: NA; clone_size: few; j_call: TRBJ2-3; cdr3_nt: TGTGCCAGCTCACCACAGGGGTTTAGCACAGATACGCAGTATTTT; cdr3_aa: CASSPQGFSTDTQYF
v_call: TRBV28; d_call: TRBD1; clone_size: once; j_call: TRBJ1-2; cdr3_nt: TGTGCCAGCAGGGGGACAGGGTTTGGCTACACCTTC; cdr3_aa: CASRGTGFGYTF
v_call: TRBV27; d_call: TRBD1; clone_size: few; j_call: TRBJ1-2; cdr3_nt: TGTGCCAGCAGTTTATACGCGACAGGGGCCGGCTACACCTTC; cdr3_aa: CASSLYATGAGYTF
v_call: TRBV7-2; d_call: TRBD1; clone_size: NA; j_call: TRBJ1-5; cdr3_nt: TGTGCCAGCAGCTTATCCCGACAGGGCGGTCAGCCCCAGCATTTT; cdr3_aa: CASSLSRQGGQPQHF
v_call: TRBV7-2; d_call: NA; clone_size: once; j_call: TRBJ1-4; cdr3_nt: TGTGCCAGCAGCCCCAGGACGAGGATCAACGGGGTCGGTGAAAAACTGTTTTTT; cdr3_aa: CASSPRTRINGVGEKLFF
v_call: TRBV2; d_call: TRBD2; clone_size: NA; j_call: TRBJ2-7; cdr3_nt: TGTGCCAGCAGTGAATCCCGGACTAGCGGGTACGAGCAGTACTTC; cdr3_aa: CASSESRTSGYEQYF
v_call: TRBV5-6; d_call: NA; clone_size: NA; j_call: TRBJ1-5; cdr3_nt: TGTGCCAGCAGCTCCACACCCACATCGCCCCAGCATTTT; cdr3_aa: CASSSTPTSPQHF
v_call: TRBV7-9; d_call: NA; clone_size: NA; j_call: TRBJ2-3; cdr3_nt: TGTGCCAGCAGCTTATTCGGGGGGCCCGCCACAGATACGCAGTATTTT; cdr3_aa: CASSLFGGPATDTQYF
v_call: TRBV5-1; d_call: TRBD2; clone_size: NA; j_call: TRBJ2-7; cdr3_nt: TGCGCCAGCAGCTTAAATAGCGGGAGAGGGTTTAGGGAGCAGTACTTC; cdr3_aa: CASSLNSGRGFREQYF
v_call: TRBV6-2/TRBV6-3; d_call: TRBD1; clone_size: NA; j_call: TRBJ1-1; cdr3_nt: TGTGCCAGCAGTTACCGGGACAGGGGGAGCACTGAAGCTTTCTTT; cdr3_aa: CASSYRDRGSTEAFF
v_call: TRBV9; d_call: TRBD1; clone_size: NA; j_call: TRBJ2-2; cdr3_nt: TGTGCCAGCAGCGCGACAGGGGTCGGGGAGCTGTTTTTT; cdr3_aa: CASSATGVGELFF
v_call: TRBV6-1; d_call: TRBD2; clone_size: NA; j_call: TRBJ2-7; cdr3_nt: TGTGCCAGCAGCCTAGCGGGGGGAACCTACGAGCAGTACTTC; cdr3_aa: CASSLAGGTYEQYF
v_call: TRBV7-6; d_call: TRBD1; clone_size: NA; j_call: TRBJ1-6; cdr3_nt: TGTGCCAGCAGCTTAGGCCCAGGGGGCGGGAATTCACCCCTCCACTTT; cdr3_aa: CASSLGPGGGNSPLHF